Listed below are T cell receptor beta chains from one sample, sequenced in a study of technical replicates of blood from a handful of donors. Using immunoSEQ multiplex PCR, the repertoire was profiled, and TCRdb retains in-frame clones only, with some absent. Of approximately 58,000 clones in the sample, just over 85% are singletons; the top ten hold roughly 5.2%. Material: PBMCs. The receptors were gathered from a human donor in good health. Some clones in this sample may be carry-over from other donors' samples. CDR3s include the opening cysteine and the closing phenylalanine or tryptophan. The D gene is left open where the match is weak. A clone size is listed for some rows: how often the clone was seen (once, few, many), or a class if it is expanded.

V gene	clone size	J gene	D gene	CDR3 protein	CDR3 DNA
TRBV19	-	TRBJ1-2	-	CASSIFRSRYYGYTF	TGTGCCAGTAGTATCTTTCGATCACGGTACTATGGCTACACCTTC
TRBV7-9	-	TRBJ1-4	TRBD1	CASSSRQGPNEKLFF	TGTGCCAGCAGCTCCCGACAGGGGCCTAATGAAAAACTGTTTTTT
TRBV7-2	-	TRBJ2-3	-	CASSLVSVATDTQYF	TGTGCCAGCAGCTTAGTAAGCGTCGCCACAGATACGCAGTATTTT
TRBV7-3	-	TRBJ2-3	TRBD2	CASSRLAGGPGDTQYF	TGTGCCAGCAGCCGACTAGCGGGAGGGCCTGGAGATACGCAGTATTTT
TRBV5-4	few	TRBJ1-1	TRBD1	CASSPGQENTEAFF	TGTGCCAGCAGCCCGGGACAGGAAAACACTGAAGCTTTCTTT
TRBV5-6	-	TRBJ2-3	TRBD1	CASRAGQGIGTDTQYF	TGTGCCAGCAGAGCGGGACAGGGGATTGGCACAGATACGCAGTATTTT
TRBV7-8	few	TRBJ1-1	TRBD1	CASSLTGYTEAFF	TGTGCCAGCAGCCTGACAGGGTACACTGAAGCTTTCTTT
TRBV9	-	TRBJ2-3	TRBD2	CASSLLLAGGSGADTQYF	TGTGCCAGCAGCCTCTTACTAGCGGGAGGGTCCGGCGCAGATACGCAGTATTTT
TRBV5-6	-	TRBJ1-2	-	CASSLARGEAYGYTF	TGTGCCAGCAGCTTGGCCCGGGGTGAAGCCTATGGCTACACCTTC
TRBV30	-	TRBJ2-2	-	CAWSGNPAGFTGELFF	TGTGCCTGGAGTGGAAATCCCGCGGGATTCACCGGGGAGCTGTTTTTT
TRBV7-3	-	TRBJ2-5	-	CASSRLREETQYF	TGTGCCAGCAGCCGTCTGCGGGAAGAGACCCAGTACTTC
TRBV19	-	TRBJ1-6	-	CASSIVAGRLWNSPLHF	TGTGCCAGTAGTATAGTGGCAGGGCGTTTATGGAATTCACCCCTCCACTTT
TRBV5-6	once	TRBJ2-7	-	CASSLATGWYSYEQYF	TGTGCCAGCAGCTTGGCCACGGGGTGGTACTCCTACGAGCAGTACTTC
TRBV2	-	TRBJ2-3	-	CASSYRQALAPDTQYF	TGTGCCAGCAGCTACCGACAGGCCCTTGCGCCAGATACGCAGTATTTT
TRBV7-9	few	TRBJ2-2	TRBD1	CASSIGTGNTGELFF	TGTGCCAGCAGCATAGGGACAGGGAACACCGGGGAGCTGTTTTTT
TRBV12-5	-	TRBJ2-1	TRBD1	CASGLVNRGGTYEQFF	TGTGCTAGTGGTTTGGTAAACAGGGGTGGCACTTATGAGCAGTTCTTC
TRBV23-1	-	TRBJ2-2	TRBD1	CAKKNRGRGTGELFF	TGCGCCAAGAAGAACAGGGGGCGCGGCACCGGGGAGCTGTTTTTT
TRBV4-2	-	TRBJ1-3	-	CASSQAPPGGVDSGNTIYF	TGTGCCAGCAGCCAAGCTCCGCCGGGGGGCGTCGACTCTGGAAACACCATATATTTT
TRBV4-1	once	TRBJ2-7	TRBD2	CASSQEGRELYEQYF	TGCGCCAGCAGCCAAGAGGGGCGGGAGCTCTACGAGCAGTACTTC
TRBV30	-	TRBJ2-3	TRBD2	CAWASGMDTQYF	TGTGCCTGGGCTAGCGGGATGGATACGCAGTATTTT
TRBV5-1	-	TRBJ2-7	TRBD1	CASSPGTGDYEQYF	TGCGCCAGCAGCCCGGGGACAGGGGATTACGAGCAGTACTTC
TRBV4-2	-	TRBJ2-7	TRBD2	CASSPVGTSGGAGEQYF	TGTGCCAGCAGCCCCGTAGGGACTAGCGGGGGGGCCGGAGAGCAGTACTTC
TRBV6-6	-	TRBJ2-7	-	CASSYSLFTGFPEQYF	TGTGCCAGCAGTTACTCGTTGTTTACGGGGTTCCCCGAGCAGTACTTC
TRBV5-6	-	TRBJ2-7	TRBD1	CASSYRQGYYEQYF	TGTGCCAGCAGCTATCGACAGGGATACTACGAGCAGTACTTC
TRBV4-3	-	TRBJ2-5	-	CASSQDWQREETQYF	TGCGCCAGCAGCCAAGATTGGCAGCGGGAAGAGACCCAGTACTTC
TRBV5-1	few	TRBJ1-1	-	CASSSQTGSTNTEAFF	TGCGCCAGCAGCTCGCAAACCGGGTCTACGAACACTGAAGCTTTCTTT
TRBV7-7	-	TRBJ1-1	-	CASSLGPGSTEAFF	TGTGCCAGCAGCTTAGGGCCAGGGTCGACTGAAGCTTTCTTT
TRBV7-2	-	TRBJ2-1	-	CASSPPLSYNEQFF	TGTGCCAGCAGCCCCCCCCTCTCCTACAATGAGCAGTTCTTC
TRBV2	-	TRBJ1-1	TRBD1	CASRGTGRNTEAFF	TGTGCCAGCAGAGGGACAGGGAGGAACACTGAAGCTTTCTTT
TRBV6-6	-	TRBJ1-2	-	CASSERGGAYGYTF	TGTGCCAGCAGCGAACGAGGGGGGGCCTATGGCTACACCTTC
TRBV5-1	-	TRBJ2-3	TRBD2	CASSSRGGTDTQYF	TGCGCCAGCAGCTCCCGGGGGGGCACAGATACGCAGTATTTT
TRBV12-5	-	TRBJ2-1	-	CASGLVVGGSYNEQFF	TGTGCTAGTGGTTTGGTGGTTGGAGGATCCTACAATGAGCAGTTCTTC
TRBV10-3	-	TRBJ2-2	-	CAISEDSGELFF	TGTGCCATCAGTGAGGACTCGGGGGAGCTGTTTTTT
TRBV5-5	-	TRBJ1-6	-	CASSFESYNSPLHF	TGTGCCAGCAGCTTTGAGTCCTATAATTCACCCCTCCACTTT